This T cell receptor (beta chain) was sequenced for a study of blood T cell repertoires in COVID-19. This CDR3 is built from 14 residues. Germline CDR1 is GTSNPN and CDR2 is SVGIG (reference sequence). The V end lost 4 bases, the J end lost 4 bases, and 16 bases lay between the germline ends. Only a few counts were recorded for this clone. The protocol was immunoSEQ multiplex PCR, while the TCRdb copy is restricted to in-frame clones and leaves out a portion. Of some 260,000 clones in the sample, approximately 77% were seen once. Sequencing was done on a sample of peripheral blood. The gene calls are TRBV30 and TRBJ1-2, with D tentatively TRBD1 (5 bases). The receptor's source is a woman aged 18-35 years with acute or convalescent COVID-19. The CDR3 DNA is TGTGCCTGGAACGGGCAGGGCGATCTCTATGGCTACACCTTC. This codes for CAWNGQGDLYGYTF.